These 9 T cell receptor beta chains were all obtained from the same sample, sequenced in a study of CD4 T cells in relation to SARS-CoV-2 and coronaviruses. These receptors have no identified antigens. CD4+ T cells from unexposed donors were obtained before the COVID-19 pandemic (2011-2018). Isolation of CD4+ T cells took place after nine to ten days in culture. Sequenced by immunoSEQ multiplex PCR; TCRdb stores in-frame clones only, minus some. Of more than 25,000 clones listed, less than 85% are singletons. The sequenced sample was CD4+ T cells from PBMCs, cultured in vitro. These receptors came from a human donor in good health.

The chain couples TRBV5-1 to TRBJ2-5, with no clear D. The CDR3 spans 16 residues. The V end was cut by 4 bases, the J end by 5 bases, with 21 bases between. Germline V CDR1 and CDR2: SGHRS, YFSETQ. The CDR3 sequence is CASSPSGRIFGETQYF. The CDR3 nucleotides are TGCGCCAGCAGCCCTTCCGGACGGATTTTCGGGGAGACCCAGTACTTC.

The chain employs TRBV5-6 and TRBJ1-6, with D uncertain. Trimming took off 0 bases at V and 0 bases at J, with 7 bases between the two ends. The CDR3 is 16 residues long. Germline assignment: CDR1 SGHDT and CDR2 YYEEEE. CDR3 sequence (DNA): TGTGCCAGCAGCTTGGACTCAAGCTCCTATAATTCACCCCTCCACTTT. Encoded protein: CASSLDSSSYNSPLHF.

V usage is TRBV7-9 and J usage is TRBJ2-1; TRBD2 agrees at 12 bases. The CDR3 contains 16 residues. The V gene's germline CDR1 is SEHNR and CDR2 FQNEAQ (reference sequence). V was pared by 6 bases and J by 3 bases, with 6 bases of the junction left unmatched. The CDR3 sequence: CASRRLAGDDYNEQFF. The CDR3 nucleotides read TGTGCCAGCAGACGACTAGCGGGAGACGACTACAATGAGCAGTTCTTC.

The V gene is TRBV4-1, the J gene TRBJ2-4, with D hard to call. V lost 0 bases, J lost 6 bases, and 6 bases lay in between. This CDR3 comprises 13 residues. The germline gives CDR1 MGHRA, CDR2 YSYEKL. CDR3 bases: TGCGCCAGCAGCCAAGATGAAGTAAACATTCAGTACTTC. Encoded protein: CASSQDEVNIQYF.

J is TRBJ2-7 and V is TRBV24-1; 8 nucleotides align to TRBD1. The CDR3 is made up of 17 amino acids. J was trimmed by 6 bases and V by 0 bases; bases with no gene match: 12. Germline V CDR1 and CDR2: KGHDR, SFDVKD. The CDR3 sequence: CATSDLGQGASRREQYF. CDR3 nucleotides: TGTGCCACCAGTGATTTGGGCCAGGGGGCATCCCGGCGCGAGCAGTACTTC.

This sequence joins TRBV9 and TRBJ2-7; D is unresolved. Trimming took off 0 bases at V and 7 bases at J, with 14 bases between the two ends. The CDR3 loop spans 14 amino acids. The germline CDR1 and CDR2 sequences are SGDLS and YYNGEE. This chain's CDR3 is CASSVGGLSNEQYF. The CDR3 bases are TGTGCCAGCAGCGTAGGGGGTCTATCGAATGAGCAGTACTTC.

The chain employs TRBV7-2 and TRBJ2-3, with 10 bases identical to TRBD2. The CDR3 extends over 15 amino acids. The V and J ends lost 5 bases and 1 base, in that order; junction bases with no gene match: 3. Germline V gene lookup returns CDR1 SGHTA and CDR2 FQGNSA. The CDR3 is CASSKGTSGTDTQYF. DNA of the CDR3: TGTGCCAGCAGCAAGGGGACTAGCGGCACAGATACGCAGTATTTT.

This clone was seen once. J is TRBJ2-5 and V is TRBV29-1; D is undetermined. This CDR3 region has 13 residues. Germline-derived CDR1 and CDR2 are SQVTM and ANQGSEA. Deletions cut 0 bases from V and 11 bases from J, with 16 bases between. The CDR3 reads CSVEDSVLPAQYF. CDR3 nucleotide sequence: TGCAGCGTTGAAGATAGTGTTCTGCCAGCGCAGTACTTC.

V usage is TRBV4-3 and J usage is TRBJ2-1; the D gene is possibly TRBD1 (6 bases). The germline CDR1 and CDR2 sequences are LGHNA and YSLEER. The V and J ends lost 1 base and 7 bases respectively, with 20 bases between them. The CDR3 runs to 17 residues. The CDR3 sequence is CASSQGRGQPSGNEQFF. The CDR3, as DNA: TGCGCCAGCAGCCAAGGACGAGGACAGCCATCTGGGAATGAGCAGTTCTTC.